This T cell receptor (beta chain) emerged from a study of T cells expressing NK-cell markers. Study overall: There were seven HCMV-seropositive donors and one seronegative donor among the eight sequenced. Whole-study results and caveats: In four donors, these clonotypes also led the CD3+CD56-NKG2C+ fraction. CD8+ T cells in 5 or 6 donors included dominant NKG2C+ clonotypes at 1.0-7.0%.

Using the 5' RACE reads, TCRdb records one entry per CDR3 protein without DNA. The listing records 350,000 to 450,000 distinct CDR3 sequences. To note about this clonotype: As yet, its antigen is unknown.

This TCR was recovered from a man aged 18-69 years in good health. The sequencing input was blood T cells: a sorted CD56 or NKG2C T cell subset, CD4+ or CD8+ T cells, or bulk PBMC T cells (not recorded which).

CDR3 sequence: CASSLGILVFNEQFF. The chain combines TRBV5-5 with TRBJ2-1; without DNA, the TCRdb call of TRBD2 cannot be checked. Germline CDR1 is SGHKS and CDR2 is YYEKEE (reference sequence). CDR3 length: 15 amino acids.